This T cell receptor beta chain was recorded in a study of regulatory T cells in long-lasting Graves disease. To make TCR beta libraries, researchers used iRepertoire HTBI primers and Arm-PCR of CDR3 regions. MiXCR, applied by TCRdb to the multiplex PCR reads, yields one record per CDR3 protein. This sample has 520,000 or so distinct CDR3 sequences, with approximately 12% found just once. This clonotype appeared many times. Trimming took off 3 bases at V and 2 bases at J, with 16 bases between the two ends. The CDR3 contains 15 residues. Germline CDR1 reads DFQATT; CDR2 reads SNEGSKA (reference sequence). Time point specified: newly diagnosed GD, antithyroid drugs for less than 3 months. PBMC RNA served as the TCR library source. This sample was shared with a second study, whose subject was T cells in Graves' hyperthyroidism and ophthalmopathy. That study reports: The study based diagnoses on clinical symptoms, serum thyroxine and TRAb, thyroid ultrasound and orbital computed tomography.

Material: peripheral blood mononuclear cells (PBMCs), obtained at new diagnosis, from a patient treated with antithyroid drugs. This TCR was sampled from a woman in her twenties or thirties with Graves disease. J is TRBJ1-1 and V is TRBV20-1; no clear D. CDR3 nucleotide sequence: TGCAGTGCTAGCCCCCGTCTGGGCCCTAACACTGAAGCTTTCTTT. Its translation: CSASPRLGPNTEAFF.